Each of the 5 T cell receptor beta chains below was sequenced from the same sample in a study of blood T cell repertoires in COVID-19. Generated by immunoSEQ multiplex PCR, the TCRdb table keeps only in-frame clones and is missing some. Of about 250,000 clones listed, under 90% are singletons. Sequencing input: PBMCs or T cells enriched from blood (not recorded which). These receptors were collected from a woman aged 40 to 50 who had been exposed to COVID-19.

There are a few counts of this clone. CDR3 in amino acids: CASSLGAGILIYGYTF. The CDR3 DNA sequence: TGTGCCAGCAGCTTAGGGGCAGGCATACTTATTTATGGCTACACCTTC. This sequence joins TRBV11-2 and TRBJ1-2; D is uncertain. The CDR3 is 16 residues long. Germline-derived CDR1 and CDR2 are SGHAT and FQNNGV. The V end lost 1 base, the J end lost 5 bases, and 17 bases lay between the germline ends.

This chain joins TRBV2 and TRBJ1-1, with TRBD1 matching 8 bases. From germline, CDR1 is SNHLY and CDR2 FYNNEI. After removal of 4 bases from V and 3 bases from J, the junction contained 4 bases not matched to a gene. The CDR3 loop spans 14 amino acids. DNA of the CDR3: TGTGCCAGCAGTGGAACAGGGGGGGACACTGAAGCTTTCTTT. Translation: CASSGTGGDTEAFF.

J is TRBJ2-1 and V is TRBV5-4; 7 bases are shared with TRBD2. From germline, CDR1 is SGHNT and CDR2 YYREEE (reference sequence). The V gene end was trimmed by 4 bases and the J gene end by 5 bases; junction bases not matched to a gene: 9. This CDR3 has 15 amino acids. CDR3 protein: CASSPSSGVNNEQFF. The DNA of the CDR3 is TGTGCCAGCAGCCCATCGAGCGGGGTTAACAATGAGCAGTTCTTC.

The V and J genes are TRBV6-1 and TRBJ2-7; possibly TRBD1 for D (6 bases). V lost 3 bases to trimming and J lost 0 bases, with 12 bases between them. The CDR3 is 15 residues long. CDR1 and CDR2 from the germline V gene are MNHNS and SASEGT. In DNA, the CDR3 is TGTGCCAGCAGTGATCCGGACAGCAGCTCCTACGAGCAGTACTTC. Its translation is CASSDPDSSSYEQYF.

The chain employs TRBV12-3 or TRBV12-4 and TRBJ2-4, with 8 bases lining up with TRBD1. V lost 8 bases, J lost 2 bases, and 2 bases stayed unmatched. This CDR3 comprises 13 residues. Here the CDR3 DNA reads TGTGCCAGCGGACAGGGAACCAAAAACATTCAGTACTTC. Its protein is CASGQGTKNIQYF.